This T cell receptor beta chain was sequenced in a study of early T cells in non-severe SARS-CoV-2 infection. Study-wide background: The chains were unpaired, and the sequenced material was bulk RNA from unsorted whole blood.

The library protocol tagged individual cDNA molecules with unique molecular identifiers. In TCRdb, the 5' RACE reads were re-called with MiXCR into one record per CDR3 protein. The table lists tens of thousands of distinct CDR3 sequences, roughly an eighth of them singletons, with about 4.2% in the top ten. Trimming cost V 6 bases and J 3 bases; bases outside gene matches: 8. This CDR3 has 15 residues. The germline gives CDR1 MNHEY, CDR2 SVGAGI. Study results and caveats: Matching with VDJdb favored anti-spike CD8 responses (missing private and CD4 specificities).

This clonotype was observed a handful of times. No antigen is known for it. This receptor was taken from an adult who was a healthcare worker with PCR-confirmed SARS-CoV-2 infection or an uninfected control (not recorded which). This chain joins TRBV6-5 and TRBJ2-1; TRBD1 agrees at 7 bases. Sequencing used whole blood. The CDR3 DNA is TGTGCCAGCAGCCTCCCGGGACAGTACTACAATGAGCAGTTCTTC. Translated: CASSLPGQYYNEQFF.